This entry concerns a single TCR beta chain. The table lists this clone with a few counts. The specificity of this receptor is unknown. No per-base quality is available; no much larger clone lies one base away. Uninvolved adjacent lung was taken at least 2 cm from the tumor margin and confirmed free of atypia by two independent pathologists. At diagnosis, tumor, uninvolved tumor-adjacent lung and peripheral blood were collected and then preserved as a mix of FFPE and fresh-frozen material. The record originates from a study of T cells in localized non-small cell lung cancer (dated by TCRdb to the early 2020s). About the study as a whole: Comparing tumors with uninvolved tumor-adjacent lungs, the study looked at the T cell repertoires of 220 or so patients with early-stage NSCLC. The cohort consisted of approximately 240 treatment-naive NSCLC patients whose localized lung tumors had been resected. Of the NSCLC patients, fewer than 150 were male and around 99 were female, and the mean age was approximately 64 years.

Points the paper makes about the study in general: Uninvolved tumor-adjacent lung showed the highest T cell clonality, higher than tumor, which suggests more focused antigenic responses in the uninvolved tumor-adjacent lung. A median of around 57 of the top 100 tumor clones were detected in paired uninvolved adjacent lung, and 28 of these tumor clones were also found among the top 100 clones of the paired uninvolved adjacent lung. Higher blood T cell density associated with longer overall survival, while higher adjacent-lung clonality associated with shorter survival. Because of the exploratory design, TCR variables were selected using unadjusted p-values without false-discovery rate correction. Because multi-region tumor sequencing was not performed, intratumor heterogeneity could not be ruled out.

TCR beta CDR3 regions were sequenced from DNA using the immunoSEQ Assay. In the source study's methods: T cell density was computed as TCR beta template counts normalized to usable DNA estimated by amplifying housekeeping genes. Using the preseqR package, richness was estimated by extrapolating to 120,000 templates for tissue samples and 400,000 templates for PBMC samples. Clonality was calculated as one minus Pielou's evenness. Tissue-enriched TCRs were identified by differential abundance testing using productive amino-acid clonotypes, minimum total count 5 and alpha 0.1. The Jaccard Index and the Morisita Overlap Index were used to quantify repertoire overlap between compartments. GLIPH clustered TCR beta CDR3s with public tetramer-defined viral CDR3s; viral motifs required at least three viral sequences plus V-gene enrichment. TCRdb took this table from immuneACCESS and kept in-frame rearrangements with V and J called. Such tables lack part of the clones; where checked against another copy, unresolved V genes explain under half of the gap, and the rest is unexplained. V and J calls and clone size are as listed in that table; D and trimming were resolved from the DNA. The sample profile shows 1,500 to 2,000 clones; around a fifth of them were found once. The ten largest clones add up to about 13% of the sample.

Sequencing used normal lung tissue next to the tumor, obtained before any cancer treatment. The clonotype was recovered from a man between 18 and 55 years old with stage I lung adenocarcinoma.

The nucleotide sequence reads as follows: TGCGCCAGCAGCCCGGGACAGGGATTATTGAGCACTGAAGCTTTCTTT. The resulting protein is CASSPGQGLLSTEAFF. Recombination connected TRBV1 to TRBJ1-1; the table's D gene call, TRBD1, was not cross checked with the DNA. TRBV1 is assigned pseudogene status. The CDR3 numbers 16 residues from cysteine through phenylalanine. The DNA shown is the 48-base CDR3, in frame from base 1.